The 10 T cell receptor beta chains below come from one sample, sequenced in a study of T cell responses to AZD1222 COVID-19 vaccine. Sequencing used immunoSEQ multiplex PCR; TCRdb keeps in-frame clones, though not all of them. This sample carries under 85,000 clones, 88% of them seen once, and the ten largest clones take approximately 10%. The sample in question was peripheral blood, obtained on day 0 of AZD1222 vaccination. Receptor source: an adult in good health.

This CDR3 reads CATSSRVAGISYEQYF. The DNA for the CDR3 is TGTGCCACCAGCAGTAGGGTAGCGGGAATCTCCTACGAGCAGTACTTC. The V and J genes are TRBV15 and TRBJ2-7; 8 bases line up with TRBD2. CDR1 and CDR2 (germline): LNHNV, YYDKDF (reference sequence). This CDR3 has 16 residues. J gave up 0 bases and V 3 bases, and 7 bases lay outside the gene matches.

The chain links TRBV7-2 to TRBJ2-1, with 8 positions matching TRBD1. Germline loops: CDR1 SGHTA, CDR2 FQGNSA. The CDR3 contains 16 residues. Trimming at V came to 3 bases and at J to 6 bases, leaving 10 bases not matched to a gene. The CDR3 reads CASSLASGTGANEQFF. In DNA, the CDR3 is TGTGCCAGCAGCTTGGCCTCCGGGACAGGCGCCAATGAGCAGTTCTTC.

The chain is built from TRBV12-5 and TRBJ2-1, with D perhaps matching TRBD1 (6 bases). CDR3 size: 15 residues. Looked up from germline, CDR1 is LGHNT and CDR2 is FRNRAP. Between the trimmed V and J ends, which lost 7 bases and 10 bases, there was a span of 23 bases. The CDR3 here is CASVRSIQGNREQFF. In nucleotides, the CDR3 is TGTGCTAGTGTTCGATCAATACAGGGAAACAGGGAGCAGTTCTTC.

The chain links TRBV29-1 to TRBJ1-1; possibly TRBD1 for D (6 bases). The V gene lost 4 bases and the J gene lost 4 bases, with 10 bases spanning the gap. The germline V gene has CDR1 SQVTM and CDR2 ANQGSEA. This CDR3 contains 12 residues. The CDR3, as DNA: TGCAGCGTTGGGCGGGGGGCCACTGAAGCTTTCTTT. The encoded protein is CSVGRGATEAFF. The complete variable domain, with remaining parts taken from reference TRBV29-1 and TRBJ1-1, reads SAVISQKPSRDICQRGTSLTIQCQVDSQVTMMFWYRQQPGQSLTLIATANQGSEATYESGFVIDKFPISRPNLTFSTLTVSNMSPEDSSIYLCSVGRGATEAFFGQGTRLTVV.

J is TRBJ1-3 and V is TRBV4-1, with D uncertain. Looked up from germline, CDR1 is MGHRA and CDR2 is YSYEKL. This CDR3 is 11 amino acids long. V was pared by 4 bases and J by 3 bases, with 1 base between. The CDR3 nucleotides read TGCGCCAGCAGCCTTGGAAACACCATATATTTT. This encodes CASSLGNTIYF.

The chain employs TRBV7-2 and TRBJ2-3, with 11 bases lining up with TRBD2. The CDR3 spans 17 residues. Germline lookup yields CDR1 SGHTA and CDR2 FQGNSA. After removal of 3 bases from V and 4 bases from J, the junction contained 9 bases not matched to a gene. CDR3 in amino acids: CASSFLSSGGRADTQYF. For the CDR3, the DNA is TGTGCCAGCAGCTTCCTATCTAGCGGGGGGAGAGCAGATACGCAGTATTTT.

This chain uses TRBV28 with TRBJ2-3; a possible D gene is TRBD2 (6 bases). Germline V CDR1 and CDR2: MDHEN, SYDVKM. There are 15 residues in the CDR3. V was trimmed by 5 bases and J by 10 bases, leaving 22 bases between them. The CDR3 loop reads CASSPSLGLTGSQYF. The CDR3 DNA follows: TGTGCCAGCAGTCCAAGCCTGGGACTCACCGGGTCGCAGTATTTT.

As DNA, the CDR3 is TGTGCCACCAGCAGAACCGGGTCTTCCTACGAGCAGTACGTC. The encoded protein is CATSRTGSSYEQYV. V usage is TRBV15 and J usage is TRBJ2-7; D is unclear. The CDR3 length is 14 residues. Trimming left V 2 bases short and J 1 base short, with 9 bases between. CDR1 and CDR2 (germline): LNHNV, YYDKDF (reference sequence).

The chain employs TRBV24-1 and TRBJ2-3, with TRBD2 matching 7 bases. Trimming removed 4 bases from V and 8 bases from J; junction bases left unmatched: 11. This CDR3 has 15 amino acids. In germline, CDR1 is KGHDR, CDR2 SFDVKD. CDR3 amino acids: CATSDPGREEGTQYF. CDR3 DNA: TGTGCCACCAGTGACCCGGGACGGGAGGAGGGTACGCAGTATTTT.

The V call is TRBV7-8, the J call TRBJ1-5; D ambiguous. Looked up from germline, CDR1 is SGHVS and CDR2 is FQNEAQ. V gave up 1 base and J gave up 1 base, with 11 bases separating them. CDR3 length equals 16 residues. CDR3 loop: CASSLEATGSNQPQHF. The CDR3, as DNA: TGTGCCAGCAGCTTAGAGGCGACTGGAAGCAATCAGCCCCAGCATTTT.